This T cell receptor beta chain was found in a study of cytomegalovirus exposure and HLA in healthy donors. Whole-study context: In an early release, HLA-typed donors contributed some 82 million unique TCR sequences.

Amplification used 60 Vbeta primers and 13 Jbeta primers. Some clones are missing from TCRdb's copy, which holds only in-frame ones; the method was immunoSEQ multiplex PCR. The profile shows about 130,000 clones, 75% of them singletons. Germline lookup yields CDR1 SGHRS and CDR2 YFSETQ. The CDR3 runs to 15 residues. With 6 bases clipped from V and 7 bases from J, the junction kept 12 bases outside the gene matches. The sequenced material came from PBMCs. The chain recombines TRBV5-1 with TRBJ1-4; 7 nucleotides line up with TRBD1. This clonotype was sampled from a man younger than 45 in good health and CMV-seronegative. CDR3 residues: CASTRGGGGFEKLFF. CDR3 bases: TGCGCCAGCACCCGGGGAGGAGGGGGCTTTGAAAAACTGTTTTTT.